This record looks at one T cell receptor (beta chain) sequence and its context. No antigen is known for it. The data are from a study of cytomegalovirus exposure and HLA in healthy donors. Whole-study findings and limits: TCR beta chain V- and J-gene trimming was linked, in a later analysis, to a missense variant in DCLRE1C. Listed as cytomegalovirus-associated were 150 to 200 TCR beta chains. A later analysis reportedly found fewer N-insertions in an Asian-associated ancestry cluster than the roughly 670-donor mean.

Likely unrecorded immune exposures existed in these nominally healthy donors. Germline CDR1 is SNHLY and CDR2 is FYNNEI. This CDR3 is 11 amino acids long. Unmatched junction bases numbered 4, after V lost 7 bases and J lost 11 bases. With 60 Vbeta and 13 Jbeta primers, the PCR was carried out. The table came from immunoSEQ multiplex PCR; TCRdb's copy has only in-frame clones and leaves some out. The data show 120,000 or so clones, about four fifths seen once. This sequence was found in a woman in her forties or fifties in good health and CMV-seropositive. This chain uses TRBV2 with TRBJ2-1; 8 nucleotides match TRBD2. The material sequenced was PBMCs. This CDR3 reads CASTIAGKQFF. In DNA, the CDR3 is TGTGCCAGCACGATAGCGGGGAAGCAGTTCTTC. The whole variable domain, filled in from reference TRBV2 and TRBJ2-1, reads EPEVTQTPSHQVTQMGQEVILRCVPISNHLYFYWYRQILGQKVEFLVSFYNNEISEKSEIFDDQFSVERPDGSNFTLKIRSTKLEDSAMYFCASTIAGKQFFGPGTRLTVL.